This entry lists 13 T cell receptor beta chains sequenced from one sample in a study of T cell changes during pregnancy in multiple sclerosis. Data came from immunoSEQ multiplex PCR; TCRdb stores just in-frame clones and leaves some out. This table has over 50,000 clones, 90% appearing once. Sequenced here: peripheral blood, sampled in the first trimester of pregnancy. The origin of the receptors is a female donor in good health, enrolled as a control in a pregnancy study.

This clone was recorded only once. The chain joins TRBV5-6 to TRBJ2-7; D may be TRBD1 (5 bases). The germline V gene has CDR1 SGHDT and CDR2 YYEEEE. Trimming took off 3 bases at V and 0 bases at J, with 7 bases between the two ends. The CDR3 is made up of 13 amino acids. The CDR3 DNA follows: TGTGCCAGCAGCTCTAGGGGCTCCTACGAGCAGTACTTC. Translated: CASSSRGSYEQYF.

In the case of this clone: The same CDR3 can be traced to other DNA sequences in this sample. The chain recombines TRBV9 with TRBJ1-3; TRBD1 is a possible D gene (5 bases). V dropped 1 base and J dropped 1 base, with 6 bases sitting between them. The CDR3 sequence is 14 residues long. Germline V lookup: CDR1 SGDLS, CDR2 YYNGEE. CDR3 protein: CASSVQGSGNTIYF. The CDR3 DNA follows: TGTGCCAGCAGCGTACAGGGATCTGGAAACACCATATATTTT. Full variable domain (outside the CDR3, taken from reference TRBV9 and TRBJ1-3): DSGVTQTPKHLITATGQRVTLRCSPRSGDLSVYWYQQSLDQGLQFLIQYYNGEERAKGNILERFSAQQFPDLHSELNLSSLELGDSALYFCASSVQGSGNTIYFGEGSWLTVV.

The chain carries TRBV30 and TRBJ2-7; the D gene is possibly TRBD1 (5 bases). Germline CDR1 and CDR2: GTSNPN and SVGIG (reference sequence). V dropped 3 bases and J dropped 6 bases, with 9 bases sitting between them. The CDR3 totals 11 residues. The CDR3 DNA is TGTGCCTGGAGAGGAAGGGGCGAGCAGTACTTC. The encoded protein is CAWRGRGEQYF. Full variable domain (remainder filled in from reference TRBV30 and TRBJ2-7): SQTIHQWPATLVQPVGSPLSLECTVEGTSNPNLYWYRQAAGRGLQLLFYSVGIGQISSEVPQNLSASRPQDRQFILSSKKLLLSDSGFYLCAWRGRGEQYFGPGTRLTVT.

The rearrangement uses TRBV30 and TRBJ1-3, with D tentatively TRBD1 (5 bases). Trimming pared 3 bases from V and 4 bases from J, leaving 10 bases between. Germline values: CDR1 GTSNPN, CDR2 SVGIG (reference sequence). The CDR3 has 13 residues. The CDR3 sequence: CAWRNGGGNTIYF. CDR3 bases: TGTGCCTGGAGGAACGGGGGGGGAAACACCATATATTTT.

This clone was counted between two and nine times. J is TRBJ1-1 and V is TRBV12-5, with D perhaps matching TRBD1 (5 bases). CDR1 is LGHNT and CDR2 is FRNRAP in the germline V gene. With 3 bases removed from V and 7 bases from J, the gap between germline ends came to 12 bases. CDR3 length equals 13 residues. CDR3 nucleotides: TGTGCTAGTGGTTTAGGAAGGACATTTGAAGCTTTCTTT. This translates into CASGLGRTFEAFF.

The CDR3 here is CASSLEGDTQYF. The CDR3, as DNA: TGTGCCAGCAGTTTGGAGGGAGATACGCAGTATTTT. This chain joins TRBV6-5 and TRBJ2-3; possibly TRBD2 for D (6 bases). With 4 bases removed from V and 5 bases from J, the gap between germline ends came to 7 bases. Germline loops: CDR1 MNHEY, CDR2 SVGAGI. The CDR3 runs to 12 residues.

This chain joins TRBV11-3 and TRBJ2-7, with D unresolved. This CDR3 comprises 14 residues. V lost 4 bases to trimming and J lost 6 bases, with 16 bases between them. The germline gives CDR1 SGHNT, CDR2 YENEEA. CDR3 DNA: TGTGCCAGCAGCTCCCCCCCCCGCGGTGTCGAGCAGTACTTC. It translates to CASSSPPRGVEQYF.

With respect to this clone: One junction end disagrees with the germline gene, perhaps due to a read error. The chain uses TRBV18 and TRBJ2-7, with TRBD1 matching 8 bases. CDR3 length: 13 residues. Germline values: CDR1 KGHSH, CDR2 LQKENI. DNA for the CDR3: TGTGCCAGCTCACCCCCCGGGGGTGACAGGGGAATTTTC. Its protein product is CASSPPGGDRGIF.

V is TRBV30 and J is TRBJ1-3; D gene ambiguous. CDR3 length: 14 residues. Trimming stripped 3 bases from V and 0 bases from J, with 9 bases between. CDR1 is GTSNPN, CDR2 SVGIG, per germline (reference sequence). The CDR3 nucleotides read TGTGCCTGGAGGTGGGCCACCTCTGGAAACACCATATATTTT. Translation: CAWRWATSGNTIYF.

The chain is built from TRBV5-1 and TRBJ2-7; D remains unclear. The CDR3 is made up of 15 amino acids. Germline CDR1 reads SGHRS; CDR2 reads YFSETQ. With 2 bases removed from V and 4 bases from J, the gap between germline ends came to 16 bases. The CDR3: CASSFMGSLAYEQYF. The CDR3 nucleotides are TGCGCCAGCAGCTTCATGGGCAGTCTTGCGTACGAGCAGTACTTC.

V is TRBV6-5 and J is TRBJ2-1, with TRBD1 matching 7 bases. Germline V gives CDR1 MNHEY, CDR2 SVGAGI. This CDR3 is built from 16 residues. The J segment lost 0 bases and the V segment lost 4 bases, leaving 6 bases of the junction unmatched. CDR3 nucleotide sequence: TGTGCCAGCAGTTTCTCCCGGACAGGCTCCTACAATGAGCAGTTCTTC. Protein sequence: CASSFSRTGSYNEQFF.

This clone was seen a few times. The chain uses TRBV7-9 and TRBJ1-1; 7 bases are a match to TRBD1. This CDR3 is 16 amino acids long. The junction had 5 bases not matched to a gene; V was cut back by 1 base and J by 0 bases. Per germline, CDR1 SEHNR and CDR2 FQNEAQ (reference sequence). The CDR3 reads CASSLGQGSLNTEAFF. In nucleotides, the CDR3 is TGTGCCAGCAGCTTAGGACAGGGCAGTTTGAACACTGAAGCTTTCTTT.

The chain links TRBV11-2 to TRBJ1-1, with D hard to call. Per germline, CDR1 SGHAT and CDR2 FQNNGV. V was cut by 0 bases and J by 4 bases, with 15 bases left in between. This CDR3 is 16 amino acids long. The CDR3 region is CASSLENTRRGTEAFF. The DNA of the CDR3 is TGTGCCAGCAGCTTAGAAAACACCCGGCGGGGCACTGAAGCTTTCTTT.